Only a few counts were recorded for the clone carrying this TCR beta chain. This sample is drawn from a study of blood T cell repertoires in COVID-19. Between the trimmed V and J ends, which lost 5 bases and 9 bases, there was a span of 11 bases. The CDR3 consists of 13 residues. Germline-derived CDR1 and CDR2 are SNHLY and FYNNEI. TCRdb's table, derived via immunoSEQ multiplex PCR, lists solely in-frame clones and lacks some. The data contain 150,000 to 200,000 clones, about 88% of them singletons. The sequenced sample consisted of peripheral blood. The sequence derives from a man in his 70s with active or convalescent COVID-19. V usage is TRBV2 and J usage is TRBJ1-6; D unresolved. The CDR3 sequence is CASSPSEFSPLHF. CDR3 bases: TGTGCCAGCAGTCCCTCTGAGTTTTCACCCCTCCACTTT.